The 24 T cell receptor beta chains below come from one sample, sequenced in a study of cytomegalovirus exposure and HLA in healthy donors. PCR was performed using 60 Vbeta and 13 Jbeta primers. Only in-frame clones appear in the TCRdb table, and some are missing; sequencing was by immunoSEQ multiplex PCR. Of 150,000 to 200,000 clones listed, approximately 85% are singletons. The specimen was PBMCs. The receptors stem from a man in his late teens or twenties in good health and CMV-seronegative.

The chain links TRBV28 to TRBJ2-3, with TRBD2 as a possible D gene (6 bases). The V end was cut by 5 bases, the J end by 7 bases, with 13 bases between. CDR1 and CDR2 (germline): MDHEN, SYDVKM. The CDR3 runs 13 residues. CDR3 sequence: CASSTGLQNTQYF. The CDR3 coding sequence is TGTGCCAGCAGTACGGGACTCCAAAATACGCAGTATTTT.

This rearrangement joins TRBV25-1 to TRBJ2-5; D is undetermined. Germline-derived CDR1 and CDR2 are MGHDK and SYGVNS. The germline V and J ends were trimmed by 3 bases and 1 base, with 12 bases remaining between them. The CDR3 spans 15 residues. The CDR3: CASSDSGTPQETQYF. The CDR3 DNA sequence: TGTGCCAGCAGTGATTCAGGAACACCCCAAGAGACCCAGTACTTC.

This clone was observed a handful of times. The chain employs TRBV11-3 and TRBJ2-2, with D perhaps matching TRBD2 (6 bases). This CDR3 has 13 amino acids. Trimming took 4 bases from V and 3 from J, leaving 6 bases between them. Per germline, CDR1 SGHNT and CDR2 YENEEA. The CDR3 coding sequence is TGTGCCAGCAGCTCGGGAGACACCGGGGAGCTGTTTTTT. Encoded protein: CASSSGDTGELFF.

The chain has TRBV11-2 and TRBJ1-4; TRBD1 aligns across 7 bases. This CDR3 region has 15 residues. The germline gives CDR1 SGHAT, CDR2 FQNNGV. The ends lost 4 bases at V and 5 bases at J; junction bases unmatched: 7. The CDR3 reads CASSYGDSRNEKLFF. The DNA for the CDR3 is TGTGCCAGCAGCTACGGGGACAGCAGAAATGAAAAACTGTTTTTT.

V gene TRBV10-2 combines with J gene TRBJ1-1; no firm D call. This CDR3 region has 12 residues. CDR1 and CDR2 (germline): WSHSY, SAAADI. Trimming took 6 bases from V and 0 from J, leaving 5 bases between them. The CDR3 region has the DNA TGCGCCAGCAGCTTAGTGAACACTGAAGCTTTCTTT. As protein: CASSLVNTEAFF.

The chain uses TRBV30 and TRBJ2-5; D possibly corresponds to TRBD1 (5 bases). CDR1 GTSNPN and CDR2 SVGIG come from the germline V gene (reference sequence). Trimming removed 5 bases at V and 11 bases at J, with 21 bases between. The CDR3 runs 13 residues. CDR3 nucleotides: TGTGCCTGGGCCCCCGTGGGGATCAGGACACAGTACTTC. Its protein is CAWAPVGIRTQYF.

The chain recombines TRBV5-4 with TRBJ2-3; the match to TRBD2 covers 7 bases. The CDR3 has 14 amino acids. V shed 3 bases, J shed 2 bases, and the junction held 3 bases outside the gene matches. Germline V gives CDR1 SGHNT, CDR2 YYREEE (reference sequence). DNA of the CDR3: TGTGCCAGCAGCTACACTAGCGACACAGATACGCAGTATTTT. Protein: CASSYTSDTDTQYF. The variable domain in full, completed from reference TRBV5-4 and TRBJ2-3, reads ETGVTQSPTHLIKTRGQQVTLRCSSQSGHNTVSWYQQALGQGPQFIFQYYREEENGRGNFPPRFSGLQFPNYSSELNVNALELDDSALYLCASSYTSDTDTQYFGPGTRLTVL.

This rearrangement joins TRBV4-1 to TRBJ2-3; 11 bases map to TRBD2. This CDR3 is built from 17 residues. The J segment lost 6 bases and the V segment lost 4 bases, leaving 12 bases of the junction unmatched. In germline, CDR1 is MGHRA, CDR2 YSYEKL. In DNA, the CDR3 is TGCGCCAGCAGCCGGAGGCTAGCGGGGGGAAGCAGGGATACGCAGTATTTT. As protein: CASSRRLAGGSRDTQYF.

The CDR3 DNA reads as TGTGCCAGCAGTTATGGGGACAGACTCTACGAGCAGTACTTC. This sequence encodes CASSYGDRLYEQYF. This rearrangement joins TRBV6-5 to TRBJ2-7; TRBD1 matches 7 bases. The germline V gene encodes CDR1 MNHEY and CDR2 SVGAGI. CDR3 length equals 14 residues. The junction had 5 bases not matched to a gene; V was cut back by 3 bases and J by 3 bases.

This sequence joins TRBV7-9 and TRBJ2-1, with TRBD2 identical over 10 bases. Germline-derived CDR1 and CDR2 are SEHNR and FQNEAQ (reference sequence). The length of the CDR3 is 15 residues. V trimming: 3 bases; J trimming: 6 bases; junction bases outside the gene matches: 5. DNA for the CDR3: TGTGCCAGCAGCTTCAAGGCTAGCGGGAGCAATGAGCAGTTCTTC. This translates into CASSFKASGSNEQFF.

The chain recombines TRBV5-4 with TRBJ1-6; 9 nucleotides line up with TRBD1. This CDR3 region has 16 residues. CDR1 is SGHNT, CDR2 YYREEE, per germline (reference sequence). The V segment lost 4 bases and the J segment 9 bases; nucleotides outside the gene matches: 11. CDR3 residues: CASSPSTDRGGSPLHF. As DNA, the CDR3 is TGTGCCAGCAGCCCTTCAACTGACAGGGGGGGTTCACCCCTCCACTTT.

The CDR3 nucleotides are TGTGCCAGCTCACCTTCCGGGACAGGGATGAGTGGCTACACCTTC. Translated, it gives CASSPSGTGMSGYTF. The chain links TRBV18 to TRBJ1-2, with 9 bases that match TRBD1. CDR3 length: 15 amino acids. Germline V gene sequence: CDR1 KGHSH, CDR2 LQKENI. Trimming removed 3 bases from V and 7 bases from J; junction bases left unmatched: 9.

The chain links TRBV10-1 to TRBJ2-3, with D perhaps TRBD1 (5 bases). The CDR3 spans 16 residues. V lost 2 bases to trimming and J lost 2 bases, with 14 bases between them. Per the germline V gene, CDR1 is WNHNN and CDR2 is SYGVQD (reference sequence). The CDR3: CASSEISGFNTDTQYF. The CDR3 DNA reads TGCGCCAGCAGTGAGATTTCAGGGTTTAACACAGATACGCAGTATTTT.

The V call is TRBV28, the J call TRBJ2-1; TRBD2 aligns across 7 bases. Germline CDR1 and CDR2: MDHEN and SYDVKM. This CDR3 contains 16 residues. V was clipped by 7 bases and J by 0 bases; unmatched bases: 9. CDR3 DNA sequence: TGTGCCAGCACCTCGGCGGGGGATAGCTCCTACAATGAGCAGTTCTTC. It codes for CASTSAGDSSYNEQFF.

CDR3 region: CASSPRLSSYEQYF. DNA of the CDR3: TGTGCCAGCAGTCCCCGACTTAGCTCCTACGAGCAGTACTTC. The chain links TRBV6-5 to TRBJ2-7; no clear D. Germline assignment: CDR1 MNHEY and CDR2 SVGAGI. V was pared by 5 bases and J by 0 bases, with 11 bases between. The CDR3 contains 14 residues.

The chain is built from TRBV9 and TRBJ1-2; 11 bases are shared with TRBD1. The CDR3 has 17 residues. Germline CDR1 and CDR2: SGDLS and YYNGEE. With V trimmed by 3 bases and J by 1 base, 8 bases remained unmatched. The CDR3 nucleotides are TGTGCCAGCAGCGGAGGACAGGGGGCTTCGATTAACTATGGCTACACCTTC. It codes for CASSGGQGASINYGYTF.

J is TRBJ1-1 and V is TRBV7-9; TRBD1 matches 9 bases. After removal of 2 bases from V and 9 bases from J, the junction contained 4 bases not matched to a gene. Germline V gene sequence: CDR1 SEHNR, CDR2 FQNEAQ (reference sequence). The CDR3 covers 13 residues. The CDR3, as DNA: TGTGCCAGCAGCTTAATGACAGGGGGTAAAGCTTTCTTT. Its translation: CASSLMTGGKAFF.

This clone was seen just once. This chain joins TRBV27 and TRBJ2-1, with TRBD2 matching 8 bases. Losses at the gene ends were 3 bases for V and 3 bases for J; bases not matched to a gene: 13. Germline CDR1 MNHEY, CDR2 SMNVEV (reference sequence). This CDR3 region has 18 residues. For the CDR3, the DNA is TGTGCCAGCAGTTTCAGGGGACGAAAAGCGGGAGACTACAATGAGCAGTTCTTC. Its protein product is CASSFRGRKAGDYNEQFF.

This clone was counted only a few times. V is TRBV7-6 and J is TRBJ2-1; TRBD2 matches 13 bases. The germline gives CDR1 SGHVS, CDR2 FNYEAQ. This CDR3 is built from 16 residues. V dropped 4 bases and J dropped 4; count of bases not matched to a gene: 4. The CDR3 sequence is CASSYAGLAGYNEQFF. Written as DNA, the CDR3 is TGTGCCAGCAGCTATGCGGGACTAGCGGGGTACAATGAGCAGTTCTTC.

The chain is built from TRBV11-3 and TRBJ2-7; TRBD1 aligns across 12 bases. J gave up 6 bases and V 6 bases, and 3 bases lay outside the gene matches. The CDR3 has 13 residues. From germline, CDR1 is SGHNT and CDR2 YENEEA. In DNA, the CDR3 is TGTGCCAGCAGTAGGGACAGGGGGCGCGAGCAGTACTTC. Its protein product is CASSRDRGREQYF.

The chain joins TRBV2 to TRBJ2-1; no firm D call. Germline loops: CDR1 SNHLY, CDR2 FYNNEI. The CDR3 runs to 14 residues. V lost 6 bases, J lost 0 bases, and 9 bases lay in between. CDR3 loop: CASRPTGSYNEQFF. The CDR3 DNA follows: TGTGCCAGCAGACCCACCGGCTCCTACAATGAGCAGTTCTTC.

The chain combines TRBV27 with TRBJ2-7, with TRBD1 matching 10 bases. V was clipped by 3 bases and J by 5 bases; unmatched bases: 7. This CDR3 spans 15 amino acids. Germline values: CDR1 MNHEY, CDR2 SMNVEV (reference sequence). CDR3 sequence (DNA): TGTGCCAGCAGTTTGGATGGGGGACAGGGGAACGAGCAGTACTTC. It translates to CASSLDGGQGNEQYF.

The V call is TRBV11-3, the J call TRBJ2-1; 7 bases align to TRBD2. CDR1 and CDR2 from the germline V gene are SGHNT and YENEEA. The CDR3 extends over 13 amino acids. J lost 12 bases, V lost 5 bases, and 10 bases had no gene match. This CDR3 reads CASSLTYGGWQFF. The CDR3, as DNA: TGTGCCAGCAGCCTCACGTACGGGGGGTGGCAGTTCTTC. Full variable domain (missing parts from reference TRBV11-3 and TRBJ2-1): EAGVVQSPRYKIIEKKQPVAFWCNPISGHNTLYWYLQNLGQGPELLIRYENEEAVDDSQLPKDRFSAERLKGVDSTLKIQPAELGDSAVYLCASSLTYGGWQFFGPGTRLTVL.

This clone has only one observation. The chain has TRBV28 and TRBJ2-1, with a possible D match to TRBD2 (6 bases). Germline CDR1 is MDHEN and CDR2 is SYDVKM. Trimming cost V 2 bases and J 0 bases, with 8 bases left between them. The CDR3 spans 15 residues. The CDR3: CASSLGGNSYNEQFF. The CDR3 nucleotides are TGTGCCAGCAGTTTAGGGGGGAACTCCTACAATGAGCAGTTCTTC.